Listed below are T cell receptor beta chains from one sample, sequenced in a study of T cells in Graves' hyperthyroidism and ophthalmopathy. TCRdb used MiXCR to reprocess the multiplex PCR reads, holding one entry per CDR3 protein. The table records under 200,000 distinct CDR3 sequences, around 8.9% of them present only once. The sequencing sample was made of blood. The receptor set was obtained from a woman younger than 30 with Graves' hyperthyroidism that later progressed to Graves' ophthalmopathy. Each CDR3 is given with its conserved first and last residue. D genes are given only for firm matches. Expanded clones get a size class; other rows say once, few or many, or leave the size out.

J gene	V gene	clone size	D gene	CDR3 protein	CDR3 DNA
TRBJ1-1	TRBV6-2/TRBV6-3	.	.	CASRHRLTMNTEAFF	TGTGCCAGCAGGCACAGACTCACCATGAACACTGAAGCTTTCTTT
TRBJ1-6	TRBV2	many	.	CASAAAGNGSPLHF	TGTGCCAGCGCCGCGGCGGGGAATGGTTCACCCCTCCACTTT
TRBJ2-1	TRBV12-5	many	.	CASGFFPGDEQFF	TGTGCTAGTGGTTTTTTTCCAGGGGATGAGCAGTTCTTC
TRBJ2-3	TRBV2	many	.	CASEGRTDTQYF	TGTGCCAGCGAGGGACGCACAGATACGCAGTATTTT
TRBJ1-5	TRBV9	.	TRBD1	CASSPGQGNQPQRF	TGTGCCAGCAGCCCCGGACAGGGCAATCAGCCCCAGCGTTTT
TRBJ2-3	TRBV3-1	many	TRBD2	CASSQSQGTSGGDTQYF	TGTGCCAGCAGCCAATCTCAAGGGACTAGCGGGGGGGATACGCAGTATTTT
TRBJ2-1	TRBV27	many	.	CASNPGLPNEQFF	TGTGCCAGCAACCCGGGACTCCCCAATGAGCAGTTCTTC
TRBJ2-7	TRBV3-1	many	.	CASSPGRLGVEQYF	TGTGCCAGCAGCCCCGGTCGCTTAGGTGTTGAGCAGTACTTC
TRBJ2-1	TRBV12-3/TRBV12-4	many	.	CASGSGTSYNEQFF	TGTGCCAGCGGGTCCGGGACTTCCTACAATGAGCAGTTCTTC
TRBJ1-4	TRBV3-1	.	.	CASGQEGFSTNEKLFF	TGTGCCAGCGGCCAAGAAGGATTTAGTACTAATGAAAAACTGTTTTTT
TRBJ2-7	TRBV5-1	many	.	CASSPTRMAYEQYF	TGCGCCAGCAGCCCGACAAGAATGGCCTACGAGCAGTACTTC